The text below deals with one TCR beta chain. One junction end does not reproduce the germline sequence, and a read error may be involved. The CDR3 consists of 13 residues. Germline V gene data show CDR1 as MRHNA and CDR2 as SNTAGT. These data are taken from a study of cytomegalovirus exposure and HLA in healthy donors. PCR amplification relied on 60 Vbeta primers (plus 13 Jbeta primers). TCRdb keeps only in-frame clones here, not all; method: immunoSEQ multiplex PCR. The sample lists about 140,000 clones, around 82% occurring once. Sequencing was carried out using PBMCs. The V gene is TRBV6-4, the J gene TRBJ1-1, with no clear D. This receptor was obtained from a woman under 30 in good health and CMV-seropositive. The CDR3 bases are TGTGCCGGCAGCACCAGGATGAACACTGAAGCTTTCTTT. Translated: CAGSTRMNTEAFF.